This T cell receptor beta chain was obtained from a study of cytomegalovirus exposure and HLA in healthy donors. Whole-study context: From HLA-typed donors, an early data release held tens of millions of unique TCRs. Whole-study findings and limits: An analysis was carried out later, and it reportedly showed fewer N-insertions in an Asian-associated ancestry cluster than the approximately 710-donor mean. As a later analysis revealed, the rate of TCR association differed by HLA locus, with DRB1 most and HLA-C fewest.

J lost 5 bases, V lost 4 bases, and 7 bases had no gene match. From germline, CDR1 is MDHEN and CDR2 SYDVKM. The CDR3 extends over 14 amino acids. PCR used 60 Vbeta primers and 13 Jbeta primers. Method: immunoSEQ multiplex PCR; TCRdb's copy keeps in-frame clones and lacks some. The sample includes some 120,000 clones, less than 85% of them seen just once. On this clone: The antigen is not known.

This clonotype was obtained from a man younger than 35 in good health and CMV-seropositive. The specimen sequenced was PBMCs. This rearrangement joins TRBV28 to TRBJ1-2, with 7 positions matching TRBD1. The CDR3 DNA sequence: TGTGCCAGCAGTTCAGGGGGTGGAGCTTATGGCTACACCTTC. This codes for CASSSGGGAYGYTF.